This entry is about one T cell receptor (beta chain). The antigen is unknown. Per the germline V gene, CDR1 is SGHTA and CDR2 is FQGNSA. The CDR3 totals 11 residues. V lost 4 bases, J lost 4 bases, and 3 bases lay in between. These data are taken from a study of PD-L1 blockade in urothelial cancer. Study as a whole: Blood analysis was done at 3 weeks (second dose) and 6 weeks after treatment began. The median number of T cells present in blood samples was roughly 140,000.

Study results and limitations: For durable-benefit patients, tumor-associated blood clones expanded more at 3 weeks.

In each PCR, synthetic TCR analog templates were spiked in. Sequencing was performed with immunoSEQ multiplex PCR; in TCRdb, only in-frame clones are kept and a portion is missing. Of 70,000 or so clones listed, roughly nine tenths are singletons. The origin of this receptor is a man in his 60s with urothelial cancer. The V gene is TRBV7-2, the J gene TRBJ2-3; unclear D gene. Here the sequenced sample was PBMCs, taken around atezolizumab (anti-PD-L1) treatment. CDR3 sequence: CASSSADTQYF. CDR3 DNA sequence: TGTGCCAGCAGCTCCGCAGATACGCAGTATTTT.